This TCR beta chain was identified during a study of OX40 agonist ivuxolimab in advanced cancers. Study information: Dosing consisted of intravenous ivuxolimab at 0.01 to 10 mg/kg every 2 weeks.

Systemic immunosuppression or a history of autoimmune disease excluded patients. Blood sampling was done at baseline, cycle 4 day 1, and cycle 7 day 1. In germline, CDR1 is SGHDN, CDR2 FVKESK. CDR3 size: 18 residues. V was clipped by 0 bases and J by 2 bases, with 16 bases between them. Clones were sequenced by immunoSEQ multiplex PCR, and TCRdb holds only the in-frame ones, with some missing. The sample records nearly 90,000 clones, roughly 89% being singletons. The V gene is TRBV14, the J gene TRBJ2-2, with D perhaps matching TRBD2 (5 bases). The origin of this receptor is an adult with an advanced solid tumor such as melanoma, head and neck, liver or kidney cancer. The sample in question was CD4+ or CD8+ T cells sorted from blood, obtained in a trial of the OX40 agonist ivuxolimab. The CDR3 DNA is TGTGCCAGCAGCCAAGAATCCCTGTTACGGGGAAACACCGGGGAGCTGTTTTTT. Protein: CASSQESLLRGNTGELFF.